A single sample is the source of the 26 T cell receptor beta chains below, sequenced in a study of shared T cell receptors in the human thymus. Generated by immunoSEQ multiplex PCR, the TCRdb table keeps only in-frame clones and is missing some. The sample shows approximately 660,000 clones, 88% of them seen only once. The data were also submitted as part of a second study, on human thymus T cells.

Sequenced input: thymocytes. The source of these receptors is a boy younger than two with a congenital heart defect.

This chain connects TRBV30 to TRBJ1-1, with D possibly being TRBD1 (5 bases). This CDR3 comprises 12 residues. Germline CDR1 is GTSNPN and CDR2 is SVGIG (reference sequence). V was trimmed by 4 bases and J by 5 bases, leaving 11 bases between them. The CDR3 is CAWKGGGTEAFF. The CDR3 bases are TGTGCCTGGAAAGGTGGGGGGACTGAAGCTTTCTTT.

CDR3 amino acids: CASSPHGAGDRYEQYF. DNA of the CDR3: TGTGCCAGCTCGCCCCATGGGGCGGGAGATCGTTACGAGCAGTACTTC. The chain joins TRBV18 to TRBJ2-7; 7 bases line up with TRBD2. The CDR3 runs 16 residues. V was clipped by 6 bases and J by 4 bases; unmatched bases: 15. The germline gives CDR1 KGHSH, CDR2 LQKENI.

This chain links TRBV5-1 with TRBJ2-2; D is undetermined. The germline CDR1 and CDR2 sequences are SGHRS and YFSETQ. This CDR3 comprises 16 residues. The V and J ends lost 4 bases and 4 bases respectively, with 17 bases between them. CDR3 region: CASSGSGGVGTGELFF. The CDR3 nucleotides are TGCGCCAGCAGCGGATCAGGTGGCGTCGGCACCGGGGAGCTGTTTTTT.

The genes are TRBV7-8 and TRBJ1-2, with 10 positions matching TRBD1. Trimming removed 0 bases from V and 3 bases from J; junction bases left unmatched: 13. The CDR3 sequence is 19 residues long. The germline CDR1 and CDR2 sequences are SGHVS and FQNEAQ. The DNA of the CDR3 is TGTGCCAGCAGCTTAGCCCGGGACAGGGGATCCGGTATTGACTATGGCTACACCTTC. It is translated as CASSLARDRGSGIDYGYTF.

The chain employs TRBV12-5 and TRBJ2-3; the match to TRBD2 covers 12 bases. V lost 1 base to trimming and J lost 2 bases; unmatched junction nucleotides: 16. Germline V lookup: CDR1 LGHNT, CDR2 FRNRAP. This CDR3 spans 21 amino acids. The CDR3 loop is CASGLGPLAGGPCSATDTQYF. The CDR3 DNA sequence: TGTGCTAGTGGTTTGGGACCGCTAGCGGGAGGGCCCTGTTCAGCCACAGATACGCAGTATTTT. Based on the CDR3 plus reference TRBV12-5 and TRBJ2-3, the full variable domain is DARVTQTPRHKVTEMGQEVTMRCQPILGHNTVFWYRQTMMQGLELLAYFRNRAPLDDSGMPKDRFSAEMPDATLATLKIQPSEPRDSAVYFCASGLGPLAGGPCSATDTQYFGPGTRLTVL.

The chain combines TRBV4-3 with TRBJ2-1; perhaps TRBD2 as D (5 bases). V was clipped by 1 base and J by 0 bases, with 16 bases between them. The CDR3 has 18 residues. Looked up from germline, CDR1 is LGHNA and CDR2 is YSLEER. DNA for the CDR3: TGCGCCAGCAGCCAAGTCTACAAGCCGGGATACTCCTACAATGAGCAGTTCTTC. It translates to CASSQVYKPGYSYNEQFF.

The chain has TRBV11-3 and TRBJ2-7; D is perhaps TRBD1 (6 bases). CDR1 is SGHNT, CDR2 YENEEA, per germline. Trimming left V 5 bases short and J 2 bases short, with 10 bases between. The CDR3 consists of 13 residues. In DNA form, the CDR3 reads TGTGCCAGCAGCCAAGACAGGCCCTACGAGCAGTACTTC. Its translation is CASSQDRPYEQYF.

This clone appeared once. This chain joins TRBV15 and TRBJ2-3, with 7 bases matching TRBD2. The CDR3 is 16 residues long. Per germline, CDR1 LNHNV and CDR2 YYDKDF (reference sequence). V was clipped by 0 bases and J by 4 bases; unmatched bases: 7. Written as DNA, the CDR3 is TGTGCCACCAGCAGAGATGATGTAGCGGGTTCAGATACGCAGTATTTT. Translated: CATSRDDVAGSDTQYF. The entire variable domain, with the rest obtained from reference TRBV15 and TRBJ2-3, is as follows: DAMVIQNPRYQVTQFGKPVTLSCSQTLNHNVMYWYQQKSSQAPKLLFHYYDKDFNNEADTPDNFQSRRPNTSFCFLDIRSPGLGDTAMYLCATSRDDVAGSDTQYFGPGTRLTVL.

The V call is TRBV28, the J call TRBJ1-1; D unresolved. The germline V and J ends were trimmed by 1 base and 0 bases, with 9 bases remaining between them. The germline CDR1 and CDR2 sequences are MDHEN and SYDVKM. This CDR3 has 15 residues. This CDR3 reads CASSLYGRLNTEAFF. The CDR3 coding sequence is TGTGCCAGCAGTTTATATGGCCGTTTGAACACTGAAGCTTTCTTT.

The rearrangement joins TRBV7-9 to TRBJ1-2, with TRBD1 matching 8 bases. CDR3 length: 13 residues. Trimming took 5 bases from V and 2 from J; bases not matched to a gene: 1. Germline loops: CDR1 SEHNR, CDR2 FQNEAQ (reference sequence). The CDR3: CASSGQGNYGYTF. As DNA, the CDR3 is TGTGCCAGCAGCGGACAGGGCAACTATGGCTACACCTTC.

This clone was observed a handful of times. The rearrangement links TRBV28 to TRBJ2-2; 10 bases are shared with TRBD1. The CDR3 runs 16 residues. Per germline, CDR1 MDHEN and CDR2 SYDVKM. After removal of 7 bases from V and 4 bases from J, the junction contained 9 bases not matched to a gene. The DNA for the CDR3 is TGTGCCAGCATGCCGACGACAGGGGGCACCACCGGGGAGCTGTTTTTT. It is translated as CASMPTTGGTTGELFF.

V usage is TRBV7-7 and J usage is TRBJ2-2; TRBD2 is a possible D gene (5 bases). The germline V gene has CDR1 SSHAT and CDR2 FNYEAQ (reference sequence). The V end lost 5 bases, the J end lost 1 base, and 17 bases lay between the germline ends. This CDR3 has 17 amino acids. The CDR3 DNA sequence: TGTGCCAGCAGCCTCCCGCCGGATAGCGAGAACACCGGGGAGCTGTTTTTT. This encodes CASSLPPDSENTGELFF.

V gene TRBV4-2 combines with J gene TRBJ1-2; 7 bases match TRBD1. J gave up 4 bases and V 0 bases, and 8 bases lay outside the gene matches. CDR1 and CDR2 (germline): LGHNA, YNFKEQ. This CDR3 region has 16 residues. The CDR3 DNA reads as TGTGCCAGCAGCCAAGAATTCGGACAGGAACTCTATGGCTACACCTTC. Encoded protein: CASSQEFGQELYGYTF.

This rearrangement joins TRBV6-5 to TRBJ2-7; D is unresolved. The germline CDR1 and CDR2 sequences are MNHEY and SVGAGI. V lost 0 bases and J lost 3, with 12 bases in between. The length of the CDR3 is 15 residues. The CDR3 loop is CASSYSWKRGYEQYF. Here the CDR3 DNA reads TGTGCCAGCAGTTACTCGTGGAAGAGAGGCTACGAGCAGTACTTC.

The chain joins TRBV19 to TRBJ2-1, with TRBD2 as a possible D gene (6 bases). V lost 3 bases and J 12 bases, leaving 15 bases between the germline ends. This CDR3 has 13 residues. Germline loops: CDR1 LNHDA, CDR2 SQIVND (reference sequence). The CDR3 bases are TGTGCCAGTAGTATGGGACTTTTTAGGCGGCAGTTCTTC. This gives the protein CASSMGLFRRQFF.

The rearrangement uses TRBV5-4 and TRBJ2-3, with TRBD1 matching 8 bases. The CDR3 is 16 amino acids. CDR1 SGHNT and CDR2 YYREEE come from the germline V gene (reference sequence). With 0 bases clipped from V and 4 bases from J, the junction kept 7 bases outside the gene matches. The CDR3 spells CASSLGVGQGADTQYF. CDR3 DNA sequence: TGTGCCAGCAGCTTGGGCGTAGGACAGGGTGCAGATACGCAGTATTTT.

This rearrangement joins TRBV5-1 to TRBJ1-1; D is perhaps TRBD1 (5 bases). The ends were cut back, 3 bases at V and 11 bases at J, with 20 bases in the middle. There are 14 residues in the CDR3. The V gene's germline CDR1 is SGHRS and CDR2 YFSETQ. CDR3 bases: TGCGCCAGCAGCTCCCCGAATGGGGCCAATATGGCTTTCTTT. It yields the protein CASSSPNGANMAFF.

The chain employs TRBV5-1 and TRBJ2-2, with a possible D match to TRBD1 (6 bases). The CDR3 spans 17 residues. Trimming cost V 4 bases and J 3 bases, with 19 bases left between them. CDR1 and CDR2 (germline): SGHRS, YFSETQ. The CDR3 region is CASSDPSRTADTGELFF. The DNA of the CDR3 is TGCGCCAGCAGCGACCCGTCCCGGACAGCGGACACCGGGGAGCTGTTTTTT.

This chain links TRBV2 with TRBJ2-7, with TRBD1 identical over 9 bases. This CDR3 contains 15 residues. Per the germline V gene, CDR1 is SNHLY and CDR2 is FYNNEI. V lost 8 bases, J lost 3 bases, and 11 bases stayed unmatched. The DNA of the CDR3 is TGTGCCAGCCGTGCCGCGGGACAGGGTAACTACGAGCAGTACTTC. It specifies CASRAAGQGNYEQYF. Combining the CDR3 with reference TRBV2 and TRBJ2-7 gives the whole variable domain EPEVTQTPSHQVTQMGQEVILRCVPISNHLYFYWYRQILGQKVEFLVSFYNNEISEKSEIFDDQFSVERPDGSNFTLKIRSTKLEDSAMYFCASRAAGQGNYEQYFGPGTRLTVT.

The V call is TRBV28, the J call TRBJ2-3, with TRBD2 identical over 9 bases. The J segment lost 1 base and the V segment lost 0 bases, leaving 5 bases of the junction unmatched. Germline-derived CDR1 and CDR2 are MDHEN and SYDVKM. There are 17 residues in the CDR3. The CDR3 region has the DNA TGTGCCAGCAGTTTATGGGGCGCGGGGGGGGGCACAGATACGCAGTATTTT. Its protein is CASSLWGAGGGTDTQYF.

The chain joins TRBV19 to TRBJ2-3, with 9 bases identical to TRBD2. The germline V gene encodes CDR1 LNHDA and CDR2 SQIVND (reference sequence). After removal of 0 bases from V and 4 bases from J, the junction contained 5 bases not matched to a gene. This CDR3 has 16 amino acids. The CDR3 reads CASSIDSAGGPDTQYF. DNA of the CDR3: TGTGCCAGTAGTATAGATAGTGCGGGAGGGCCAGATACGCAGTATTTT.

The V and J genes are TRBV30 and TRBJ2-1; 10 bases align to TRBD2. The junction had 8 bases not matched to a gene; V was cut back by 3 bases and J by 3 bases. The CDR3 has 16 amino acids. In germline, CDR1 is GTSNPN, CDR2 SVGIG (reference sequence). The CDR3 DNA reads TGTGCCTGGAGCGACCCGACTAGCGGGCACTACAATGAGCAGTTCTTC. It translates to CAWSDPTSGHYNEQFF.

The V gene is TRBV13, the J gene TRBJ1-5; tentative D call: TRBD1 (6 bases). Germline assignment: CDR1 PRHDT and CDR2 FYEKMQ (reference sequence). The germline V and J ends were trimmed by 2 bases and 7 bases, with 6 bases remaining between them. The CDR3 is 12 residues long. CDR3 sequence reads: CASSLRGQPQHF. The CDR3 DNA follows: TGTGCCAGCAGCTTAAGGGGGCAGCCCCAGCATTTT.

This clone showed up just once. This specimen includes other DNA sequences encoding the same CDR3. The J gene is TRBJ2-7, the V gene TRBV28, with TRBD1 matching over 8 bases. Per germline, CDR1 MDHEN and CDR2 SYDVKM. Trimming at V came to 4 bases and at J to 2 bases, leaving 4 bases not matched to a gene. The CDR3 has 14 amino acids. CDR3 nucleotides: TGTGCCAGCAGTTCCGGGACAGGCCCCTACGAGCAGTACTTC. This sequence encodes CASSSGTGPYEQYF. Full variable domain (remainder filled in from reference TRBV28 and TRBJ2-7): DVKVTQSSRYLVKRTGEKVFLECVQDMDHENMFWYRQDPGLGLRLIYFSYDVKMKEKGDIPEGYSVSREKKERFSLILESASTNQTSMYLCASSSGTGPYEQYFGPGTRLTVT.

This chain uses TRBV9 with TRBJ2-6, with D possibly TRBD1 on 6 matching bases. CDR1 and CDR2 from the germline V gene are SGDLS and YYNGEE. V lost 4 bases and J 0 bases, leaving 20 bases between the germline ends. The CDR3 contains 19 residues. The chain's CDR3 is CASSPLDRTHLSGANVLTF. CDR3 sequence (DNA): TGTGCCAGCAGCCCCCTCGACAGGACTCACCTCTCTGGGGCCAACGTCCTGACTTTC.

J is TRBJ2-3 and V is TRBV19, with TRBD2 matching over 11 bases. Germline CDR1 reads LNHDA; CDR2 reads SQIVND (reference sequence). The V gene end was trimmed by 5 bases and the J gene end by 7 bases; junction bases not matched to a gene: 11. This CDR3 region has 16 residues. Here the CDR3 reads CASSPLGLAGGNTQYF. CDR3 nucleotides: TGTGCCAGTAGTCCCCTAGGCCTAGCGGGAGGTAATACGCAGTATTTT.